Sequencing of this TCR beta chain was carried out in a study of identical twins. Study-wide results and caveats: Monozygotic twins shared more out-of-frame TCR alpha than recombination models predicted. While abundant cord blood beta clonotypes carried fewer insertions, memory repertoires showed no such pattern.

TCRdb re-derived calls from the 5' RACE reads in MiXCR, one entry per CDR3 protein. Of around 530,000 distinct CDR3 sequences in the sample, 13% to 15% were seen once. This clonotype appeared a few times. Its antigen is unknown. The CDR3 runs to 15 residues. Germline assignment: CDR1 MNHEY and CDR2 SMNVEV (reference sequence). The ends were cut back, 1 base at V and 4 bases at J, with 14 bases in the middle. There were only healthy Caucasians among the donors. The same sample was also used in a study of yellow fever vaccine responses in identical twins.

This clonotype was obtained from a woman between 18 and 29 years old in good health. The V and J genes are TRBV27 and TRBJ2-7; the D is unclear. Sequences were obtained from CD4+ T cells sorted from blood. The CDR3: CASSLWKGGGYEQYF. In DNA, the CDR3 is TGTGCCAGCAGTTTATGGAAGGGCGGCGGATACGAGCAGTACTTC.